Following are 18 T cell receptor beta chains from one sample sequenced in a study of OX40 agonist ivuxolimab in advanced cancers. Clones were read by immunoSEQ multiplex PCR, and TCRdb kept only the in-frame ones, dropping some. The top ten clones hold around 36% of a sample with 9,000 to 13,000 clones, approximately 69% of them seen once. The sample in question was CD4+ or CD8+ T cells sorted from blood, obtained in a trial of the OX40 agonist ivuxolimab. Receptors were obtained from an adult with an advanced solid tumor such as melanoma, head and neck, liver or kidney cancer.

The gene calls are TRBV27 and TRBJ1-1; a possible D gene is TRBD1 (6 bases). Germline V gives CDR1 MNHEY, CDR2 SMNVEV (reference sequence). The V end was cut by 6 bases, the J end by 2 bases, with 13 bases between. The length of the CDR3 is 14 residues. The CDR3 region is CASRPTGSNTEAFF. The CDR3 DNA sequence: TGTGCCAGCAGACCGACAGGTTCAAACACTGAAGCTTTCTTT.

On this clone itself: One junction end disagrees with the germline gene, perhaps due to a read error. The rearrangement links TRBV5-1 to TRBJ2-1, with TRBD2 identical over 10 bases. CDR1 and CDR2 from the germline V gene are SGHRS and YFSETQ. The CDR3 totals 15 residues. CDR3 sequence reads: CASSLEAGGYTEQFF. CDR3 bases: TGCGCCAGCAGCTTGGAAGCGGGGGGGTACACTGAGCAGTTCTTC.

CDR3 nucleotides: TGTGCCAGCAGTAGGGGGCGGTGGCCATACTTC. Translating gives CASSRGRWPYF. The gene calls are TRBV6-1 and TRBJ2-7, with 7 bases fitting TRBD1. This CDR3 spans 11 amino acids. V dropped 5 bases and J dropped 13; count of bases not matched to a gene: 8. Germline CDR1 is MNHNS and CDR2 is SASEGT.

This clone was seen only a few times. The genes are TRBV7-8 and TRBJ2-3; weak D call: TRBD2 (6 bases). CDR3 length: 18 residues. V gave up 2 bases and J gave up 2 bases, with 20 bases separating them. Germline V gives CDR1 SGHVS, CDR2 FQNEAQ. The CDR3 DNA is TGTGCCAGCAGCTTAACCTCAGAGGAGGGCGGGGTCACAGATACGCAGTATTTT. This codes for CASSLTSEEGGVTDTQYF.

This clone occurred once. One end of the junction varies from germline; a read error may be responsible. V gene TRBV2 combines with J gene TRBJ1-2; D possibly corresponds to TRBD1 (5 bases). This CDR3 is built from 13 residues. CDR1 and CDR2 (germline): SNHLY, FYNNEI. Here the CDR3 reads CASSEGERYGYIF. The CDR3 nucleotides are TGTGCCAGCAGTGAGGGGGAGCGTTATGGCTACATCTTC.

The V and J genes are TRBV29-1 and TRBJ2-7, with TRBD2 matching over 7 bases. The germline CDR1 and CDR2 sequences are SQVTM and ANQGSEA. This CDR3 contains 14 residues. J gave up 0 bases and V 6 bases, and 8 bases lay outside the gene matches. CDR3 sequence (DNA): TGCAGCGTGGGGGGGACTGGAAGCTCCTACGAGCAGTACTTC. Translated: CSVGGTGSSYEQYF.

The J gene is TRBJ2-1, the V gene TRBV5-6; D is ambiguous. The V gene's germline CDR1 is SGHDT and CDR2 YYEEEE. V gave up 4 bases and J gave up 4 bases, with 6 bases separating them. The CDR3 has 12 residues. The CDR3 here is CASSNFYNEQFF. The CDR3 region has the DNA TGTGCCAGCAGCAACTTTTACAATGAGCAGTTCTTC.

This sequence joins TRBV11-2 and TRBJ1-1; TRBD1 agrees at 7 bases. J lost 3 bases, V lost 0 bases, and 13 bases had no gene match. Germline lookup yields CDR1 SGHAT and CDR2 FQNNGV. The CDR3 loop spans 18 amino acids. This CDR3 reads CASSLETGARPRYTEAFF. The DNA for the CDR3 is TGTGCCAGCAGCTTAGAAACAGGGGCCCGCCCCAGATACACTGAAGCTTTCTTT.

This chain uses TRBV27 with TRBJ2-7; TRBD1 aligns across 8 bases. The germline V gene has CDR1 MNHEY and CDR2 SMNVEV (reference sequence). J was trimmed by 4 bases and V by 2 bases; bases with no gene match: 1. This CDR3 region has 13 residues. The CDR3 DNA reads TGTGCCAGCAGTTTAGGGACAGGATACGAGCAGTACTTC. It yields the protein CASSLGTGYEQYF.

The chain employs TRBV6-4 and TRBJ2-1; 12 bases line up with TRBD2. The CDR3 loop spans 15 amino acids. V dropped 3 bases and J dropped 4; count of bases not matched to a gene: 1. Germline V lookup: CDR1 MRHNA, CDR2 SNTAGT. CDR3 nucleotides: TGTGCCAGCAGTGAAGGACTAGCGGGATACAATGAGCAGTTCTTC. As protein: CASSEGLAGYNEQFF.

The chain is built from TRBV11-2 and TRBJ2-1, with 12 bases aligning to TRBD2. The V gene end was trimmed by 3 bases and the J gene end by 10 bases; junction bases not matched to a gene: 4. Per germline, CDR1 SGHAT and CDR2 FQNNGV. The length of the CDR3 is 14 residues. CDR3 DNA sequence: TGTGCCAGCAGCTTCGTCGGGACTAGCGGGGAGCAGTTCTTC. Amino acids: CASSFVGTSGEQFF.

This clone is judged medium-sized. V gene TRBV14 combines with J gene TRBJ2-7; 8 bases are a match to TRBD1. The J segment lost 2 bases and the V segment lost 0 bases, leaving 6 bases of the junction unmatched. Germline CDR1 and CDR2: SGHDN and FVKESK. The CDR3 totals 16 residues. The CDR3 loop reads CASSQDSTGGPYEQYF. CDR3 coding DNA: TGTGCCAGCAGCCAAGATAGTACAGGGGGTCCCTACGAGCAGTACTTC.

Only a few counts were recorded for this clone. The V call is TRBV7-6, the J call TRBJ1-1, with unresolved D. Germline V gene data show CDR1 as SGHVS and CDR2 as FNYEAQ. The V and J ends lost 5 bases and 6 bases respectively, with 10 bases between them. The CDR3 runs 12 residues. The CDR3 here is CASSPGDAEAFF. In DNA form, the CDR3 reads TGTGCCAGCAGCCCCGGTGACGCTGAAGCTTTCTTT.

The V gene is TRBV7-6, the J gene TRBJ2-5, with D tentatively TRBD2 (6 bases). V was shortened by 6 bases and J by 4 bases, with 18 bases between the two germline ends. There are 15 residues in the CDR3. CDR1 and CDR2 (germline): SGHVS, FNYEAQ. This chain's CDR3 is CASRFGAGGGETQYF. The CDR3 DNA reads TGTGCCAGCAGGTTCGGAGCGGGTGGCGGAGAGACCCAGTACTTC.

The chain is built from TRBV27 and TRBJ2-2; TRBD2 agrees at 11 bases. The CDR3 contains 19 residues. The germline V gene has CDR1 MNHEY and CDR2 SMNVEV (reference sequence). V shed 3 bases, J shed 1 base, and the junction held 10 bases outside the gene matches. The CDR3, as DNA: TGTGCCAGCAGTTTCTACAGGTTACTAGCGGGAGAGAACACCGGGGAGCTGTTTTTT. Translated: CASSFYRLLAGENTGELFF.

The chain couples TRBV7-9 to TRBJ2-2; 9 bases are a match to TRBD2. There are 18 residues in the CDR3. Trimming cost V 6 bases and J 4 bases; bases outside gene matches: 15. Germline V gene lookup returns CDR1 SEHNR and CDR2 FQNEAQ (reference sequence). The CDR3 DNA follows: TGTGCCAGCAGGAAGGCCCTAGCGGGAAACAAGGGCACCGGGGAGCTGTTTTTT. Translating it yields CASRKALAGNKGTGELFF.

This clone was picked up one time. The chain is built from TRBV5-4 and TRBJ2-7; 9 bases fit TRBD1. Germline loops: CDR1 SGHNT, CDR2 YYREEE (reference sequence). Unmatched junction bases numbered 5, after V lost 0 bases and J lost 7 bases. CDR3 length: 14 amino acids. DNA of the CDR3: TGTGCCAGCAGCTTGGGGGACAGGGTAGGAGAGCAGTACTTC. Translating gives CASSLGDRVGEQYF.

This clone occurred a few times. The J gene is TRBJ2-7, the V gene TRBV6-6; TRBD2 is a possible D gene (5 bases). With 0 bases removed from V and 6 bases from J, the gap between germline ends came to 18 bases. Germline V gene sequence: CDR1 MNHNY, CDR2 SVGAGI (reference sequence). The CDR3 has 16 amino acids. The chain's CDR3 is CASSYSRAGPSGEQYF. The CDR3 DNA is TGTGCCAGCAGTTACTCGAGGGCCGGACCCTCGGGCGAGCAGTACTTC.